This TCR beta chain was documented in a study of identical twins. TCRdb used MiXCR to reprocess the 5' RACE reads, holding one entry per CDR3 protein. The sample carries 450,000 or so distinct CDR3 sequences, 12% to 15% recorded once. Overall study results and limits: Invariant MAIT and iNKT cells are populations that could partly confound zero-insertion analyses. Out-of-frame beta sequences exhibited a weaker degree of excess twin sharing.

Trimming stripped 1 base from V and 4 bases from J, with 11 bases between. The germline V gene has CDR1 SGHTA and CDR2 FQGTGA. The CDR3 runs to 15 residues. This clonotype was detected a few times. The antigen remains unidentified. These same data were also listed under a study on yellow fever vaccine responses in identical twins. As that report states: Reports say the vaccine T cell response in twins looked partly convergent and partly personalized.

The TCR sequence derives from a woman aged 18-35 years in good health. Sequencing was carried out using CD4+ T cells sorted from blood. The chain is built from TRBV7-3 and TRBJ2-1; TRBD2 is a possible D gene (5 bases). In DNA, the CDR3 is TGTGCCAGCAGCTTAATAGCGAGCGGTTACAATGAGCAGTTCTTC. Translation gives CASSLIASGYNEQFF. The full variable domain, in which reference TRBV7-3 and TRBJ2-1 provide the parts outside the CDR3, is GAGVSQTPSNKVTEKGKYVELRCDPISGHTALYWYRQSLGQGPEFLIYFQGTGAADDSGLPNDRFFAVRPEGSVSTLKIQRTERGDSAVYLCASSLIASGYNEQFFGPGTRLTVL.